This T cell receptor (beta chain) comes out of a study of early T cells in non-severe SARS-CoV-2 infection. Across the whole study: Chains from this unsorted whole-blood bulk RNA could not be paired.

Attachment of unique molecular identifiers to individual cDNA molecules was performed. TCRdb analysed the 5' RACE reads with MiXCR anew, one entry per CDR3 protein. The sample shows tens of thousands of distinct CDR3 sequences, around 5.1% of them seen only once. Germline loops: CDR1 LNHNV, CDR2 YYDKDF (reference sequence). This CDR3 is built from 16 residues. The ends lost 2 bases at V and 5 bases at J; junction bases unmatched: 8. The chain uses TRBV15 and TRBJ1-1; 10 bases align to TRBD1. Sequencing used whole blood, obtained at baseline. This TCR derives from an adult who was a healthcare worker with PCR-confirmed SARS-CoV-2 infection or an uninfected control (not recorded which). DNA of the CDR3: TGTGCCACCAGCAGATTCCCGGGACAGGGGCGAACTGAAGCTTTCTTT. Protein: CATSRFPGQGRTEAFF.